This T cell receptor beta chain was sequenced during a study of STAT5B mutations in CD4+ large granular lymphocyte leukemia. Sequencing was performed with immunoSEQ multiplex PCR; in TCRdb, only in-frame clones are kept and a portion is missing. The sample contains some 20,000 clones, 78% of which appear only once. The source is a human donor in good health. The sample taken for sequencing was CD4+ T cells from blood buffy coats.

CDR3 region: CASSDPGLVHEQYF. CDR3 sequence (DNA): TGCGCCAGCAGTGACCCCGGACTAGTGCACGAGCAGTACTTC. This chain uses TRBV10-2 with TRBJ2-7, with 7 nucleotides matching TRBD2. With V trimmed by 3 bases and J by 5 bases, 7 bases remained unmatched. The CDR3 spans 14 residues. Germline V CDR1 and CDR2: WSHSY, SAAADI.